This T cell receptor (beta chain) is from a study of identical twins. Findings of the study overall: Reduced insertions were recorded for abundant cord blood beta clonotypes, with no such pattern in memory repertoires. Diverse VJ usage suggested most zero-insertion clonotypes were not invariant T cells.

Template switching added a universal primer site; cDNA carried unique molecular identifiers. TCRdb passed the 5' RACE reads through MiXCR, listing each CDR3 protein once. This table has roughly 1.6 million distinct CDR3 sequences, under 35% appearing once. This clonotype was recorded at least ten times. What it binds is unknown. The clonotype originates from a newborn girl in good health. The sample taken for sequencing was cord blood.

CDR3: CASSDRGLTDTQYF. The CDR3 coding sequence is TGTGCCAGCAGCGACAGGGGCCTCACAGATACGCAGTATTTT. The V and J genes are TRBV6-4 and TRBJ2-3; TRBD1 agrees at 8 bases. This CDR3 region has 14 residues. Germline V gene sequence: CDR1 MRHNA, CDR2 SNTAGT. After removal of 6 bases from V and 2 bases from J, the junction contained 4 bases not matched to a gene.